This T cell receptor (beta chain) was documented in a study of T-cell memory formation after mild COVID-19. Study-wide background: Largely donor-specific TCR clusters were found.

TCRdb reanalysed the 5' RACE reads using MiXCR and keeps one entry per CDR3 protein. The data show over 350,000 distinct CDR3 sequences, roughly 15% seen once. A few counts support this clonotype. From germline, CDR1 is MNHEY and CDR2 SVGAGI. The V gene end was trimmed by 5 bases and the J gene end by 5 bases; junction bases not matched to a gene: 9. This CDR3 is 15 amino acids long. Sequences were obtained from PBMCs or a T cell subset sorted from them (not recorded which). The chain couples TRBV6-5 to TRBJ2-3; 8 bases agree with TRBD1. The TCR originated in a man between 18 and 29 years old who had mild COVID-19 (a few samples of this study predate the infection). Cell type and time point are not known. The CDR3 nucleotides read TGTGCCAGCAGTCGATGGACAGGGACATTAGATACGCAGTATTTT. Its protein product is CASSRWTGTLDTQYF.